In this sample, the clone carrying this T cell receptor (beta chain) turned up a few times. TCRdb reprocessed the 5' RACE reads via MiXCR and lists one record per CDR3 protein. The sample includes about 260,000 distinct CDR3 sequences, approximately 7% seen only once; the top ten take roughly 3.6%. This entry is derived from a study of identical twins. V lost 6 bases and J 7 bases, leaving 13 bases between the germline ends. Germline V lookup: CDR1 MNHNS, CDR2 SASEGT. This CDR3 is 14 amino acids long. Another study also made use of these data, one on yellow fever vaccine responses in identical twins.

The specimen sequenced was memory (CD45RO+) T cells sorted from blood. This sequence joins TRBV6-1 and TRBJ1-6, with unresolved D. The receptor was isolated from a woman aged 18-30 years in good health. The CDR3 sequence: CASSLERINSPLHF. The CDR3 DNA reads as TGTGCCAGCAGCCTGGAAAGGATAAATTCACCCCTCCACTTT.